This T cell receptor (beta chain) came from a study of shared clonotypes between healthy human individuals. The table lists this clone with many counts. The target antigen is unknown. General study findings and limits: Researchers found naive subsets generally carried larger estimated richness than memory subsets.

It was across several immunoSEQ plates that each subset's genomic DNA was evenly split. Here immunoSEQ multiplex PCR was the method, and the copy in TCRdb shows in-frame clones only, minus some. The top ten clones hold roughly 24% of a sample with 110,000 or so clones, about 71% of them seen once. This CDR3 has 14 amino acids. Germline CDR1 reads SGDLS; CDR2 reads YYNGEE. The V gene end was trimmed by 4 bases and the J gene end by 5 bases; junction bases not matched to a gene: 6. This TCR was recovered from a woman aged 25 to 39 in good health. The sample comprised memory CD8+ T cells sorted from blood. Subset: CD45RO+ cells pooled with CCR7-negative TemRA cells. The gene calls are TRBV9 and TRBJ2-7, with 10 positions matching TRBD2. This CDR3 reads CASSISGRADEQYF. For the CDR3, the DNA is TGTGCCAGCAGCATAAGCGGGAGGGCCGACGAGCAGTACTTC.